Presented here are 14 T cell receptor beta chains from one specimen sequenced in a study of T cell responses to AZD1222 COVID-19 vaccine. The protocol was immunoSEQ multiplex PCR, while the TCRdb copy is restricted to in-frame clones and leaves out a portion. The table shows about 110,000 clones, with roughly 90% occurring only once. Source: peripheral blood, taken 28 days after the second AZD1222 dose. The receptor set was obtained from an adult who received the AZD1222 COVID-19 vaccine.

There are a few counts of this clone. The CDR3 region has the DNA TGTGCCAGCAGTGAATTAAGTCCTAGGGCTTTCTTT. It codes for CASSELSPRAFF. The chain combines TRBV6-1 with TRBJ1-1; D gene uncertain. The CDR3 loop spans 12 amino acids. Deletions cut 2 bases from V and 11 bases from J, with 12 bases between. Germline lookup yields CDR1 MNHNS and CDR2 SASEGT.

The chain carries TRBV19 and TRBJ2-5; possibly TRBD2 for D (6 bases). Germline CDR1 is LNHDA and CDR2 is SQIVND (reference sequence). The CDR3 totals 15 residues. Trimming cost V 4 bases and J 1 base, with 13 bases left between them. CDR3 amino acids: CASSTPGSGQETQYF. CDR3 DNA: TGTGCCAGTAGTACCCCGGGTAGCGGCCAAGAGACCCAGTACTTC. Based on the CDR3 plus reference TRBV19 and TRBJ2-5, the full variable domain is DGGITQSPKYLFRKEGQNVTLSCEQNLNHDAMYWYRQDPGQGLRLIYYSQIVNDFQKGDIAEGYSVSREKKESFPLTVTSAQKNPTAFYLCASSTPGSGQETQYFGPGTRLLVL.

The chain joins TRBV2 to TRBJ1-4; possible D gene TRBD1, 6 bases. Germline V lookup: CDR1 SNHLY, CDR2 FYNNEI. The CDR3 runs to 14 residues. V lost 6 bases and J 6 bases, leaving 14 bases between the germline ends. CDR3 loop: CASRQQGTYEKLFF. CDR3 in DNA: TGTGCCAGCAGGCAACAGGGAACGTATGAAAAACTGTTTTTT.

CDR3 sequence (DNA): TGTGCCAGCAGTAGGGGGACTTACAATGAGCAGTTCTTC. This translates into CASSRGTYNEQFF. This chain links TRBV2 with TRBJ2-1; the D call may be TRBD1 or TRBD2 (6 bases each). This CDR3 contains 13 residues. Germline CDR1 reads SNHLY; CDR2 reads FYNNEI. V was cut by 5 bases and J by 4 bases, with 9 bases left in between. The whole variable domain, remainder taken from reference TRBV2 and TRBJ2-1, is EPEVTQTPSHQVTQMGQEVILRCVPISNHLYFYWYRQILGQKVEFLVSFYNNEISEKSEIFDDQFSVERPDGSNFTLKIRSTKLEDSAMYFCASSRGTYNEQFFGPGTRLTVL.

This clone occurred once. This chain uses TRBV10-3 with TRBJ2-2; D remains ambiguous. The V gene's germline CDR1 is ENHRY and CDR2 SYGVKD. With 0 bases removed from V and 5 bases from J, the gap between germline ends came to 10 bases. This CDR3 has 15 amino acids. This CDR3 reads CAISESGRRTGELFF. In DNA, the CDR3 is TGTGCCATCAGTGAGTCGGGCAGACGTACCGGGGAGCTGTTTTTT.

CDR3 in amino acids: CATQPGTDNSPLHF. CDR3 sequence (DNA): TGTGCCACCCAACCCGGGACAGATAATTCACCCCTCCACTTT. V and J are TRBV18 and TRBJ1-6; 7 nucleotides align to TRBD1. This CDR3 is built from 14 residues. Trimming cost V 10 bases and J 5 bases; bases outside gene matches: 8. Germline CDR1 and CDR2: KGHSH and LQKENI.

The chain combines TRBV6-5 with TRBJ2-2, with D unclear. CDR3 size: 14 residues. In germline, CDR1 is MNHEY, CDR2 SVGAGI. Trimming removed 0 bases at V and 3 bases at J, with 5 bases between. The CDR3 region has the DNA TGTGCCAGCAGTTACTCGGGGTACACCGGGGAGCTGTTTTTT. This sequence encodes CASSYSGYTGELFF.

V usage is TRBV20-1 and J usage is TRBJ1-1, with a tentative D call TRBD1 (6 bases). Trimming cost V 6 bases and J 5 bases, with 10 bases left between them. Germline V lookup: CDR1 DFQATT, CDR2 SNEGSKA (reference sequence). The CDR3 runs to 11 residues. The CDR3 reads CSARGRTEAFF. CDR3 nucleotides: TGCAGTGCCAGGGGCCGGACTGAAGCTTTCTTT.

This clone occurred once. The CDR3 here is CASSQGSQPQHF. As DNA, the CDR3 is TGTGCCAGCTCACAGGGAAGTCAGCCCCAGCATTTT. The J gene is TRBJ1-5, the V gene TRBV18; D remains unclear. Germline CDR1 and CDR2: KGHSH and LQKENI. The CDR3 runs 12 residues. Deletions cut 4 bases from V and 6 bases from J, with 7 bases between.

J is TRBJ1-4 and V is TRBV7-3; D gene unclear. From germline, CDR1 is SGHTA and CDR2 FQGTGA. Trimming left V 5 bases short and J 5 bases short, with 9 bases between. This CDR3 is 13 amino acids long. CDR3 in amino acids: CASSPNPNEKLFF. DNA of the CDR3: TGTGCCAGCAGCCCAAACCCGAATGAAAAACTGTTTTTT.

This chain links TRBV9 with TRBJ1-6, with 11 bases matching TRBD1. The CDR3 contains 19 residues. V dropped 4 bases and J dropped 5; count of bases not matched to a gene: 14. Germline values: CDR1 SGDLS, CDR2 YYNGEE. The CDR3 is CASSPWTGGAIGDNSPLHF. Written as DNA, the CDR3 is TGTGCCAGCAGCCCATGGACAGGGGGCGCGATAGGGGATAATTCACCCCTCCACTTT.

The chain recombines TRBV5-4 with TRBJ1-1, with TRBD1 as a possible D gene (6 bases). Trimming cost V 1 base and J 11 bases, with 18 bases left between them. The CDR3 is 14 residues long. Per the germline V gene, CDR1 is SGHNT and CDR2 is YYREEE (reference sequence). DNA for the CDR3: TGTGCCAGCAGCTTGACGAAGGGGGGGTCTTTGGCTTTCTTT. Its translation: CASSLTKGGSLAFF.

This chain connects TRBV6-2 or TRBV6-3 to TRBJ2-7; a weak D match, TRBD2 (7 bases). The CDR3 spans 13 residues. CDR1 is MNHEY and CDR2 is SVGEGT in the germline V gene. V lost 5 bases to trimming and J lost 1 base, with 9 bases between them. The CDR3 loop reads CASSRGASYEQYF. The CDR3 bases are TGTGCCAGCAGTCGGGGGGCTTCCTACGAGCAGTACTTC.

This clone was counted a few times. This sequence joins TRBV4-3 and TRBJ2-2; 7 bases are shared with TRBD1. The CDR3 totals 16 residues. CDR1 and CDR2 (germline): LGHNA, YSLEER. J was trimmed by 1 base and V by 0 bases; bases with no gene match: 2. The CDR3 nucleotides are TGCGCCAGCAGCCAAGATCGGACAGGGAACACCGGGGAGCTGTTTTTT. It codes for CASSQDRTGNTGELFF.